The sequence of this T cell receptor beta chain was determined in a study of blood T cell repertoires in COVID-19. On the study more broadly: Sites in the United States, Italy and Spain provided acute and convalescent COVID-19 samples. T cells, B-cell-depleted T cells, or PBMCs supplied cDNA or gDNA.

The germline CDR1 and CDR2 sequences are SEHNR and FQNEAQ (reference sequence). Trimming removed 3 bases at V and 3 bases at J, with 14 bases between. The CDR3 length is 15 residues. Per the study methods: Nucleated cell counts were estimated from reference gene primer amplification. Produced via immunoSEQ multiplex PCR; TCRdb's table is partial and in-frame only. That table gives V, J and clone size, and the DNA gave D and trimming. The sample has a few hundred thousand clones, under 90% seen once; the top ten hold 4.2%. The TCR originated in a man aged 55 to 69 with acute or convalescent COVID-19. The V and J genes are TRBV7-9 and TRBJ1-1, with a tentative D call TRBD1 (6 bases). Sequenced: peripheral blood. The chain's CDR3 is CASSLRQGRDTEAFF. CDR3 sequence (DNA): TGTGCCAGCAGCTTGCGGCAGGGGCGGGACACTGAAGCTTTCTTT. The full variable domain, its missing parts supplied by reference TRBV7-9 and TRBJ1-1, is DTGVSQNPRHKITKRGQNVTFRCDPISEHNRLYWYRQTLGQGPEFLTYFQNEAQLEKSRLLSDRFSAERPKGSFSTLEIQRTEQGDSAMYLCASSLRQGRDTEAFFGQGTRLTVV.